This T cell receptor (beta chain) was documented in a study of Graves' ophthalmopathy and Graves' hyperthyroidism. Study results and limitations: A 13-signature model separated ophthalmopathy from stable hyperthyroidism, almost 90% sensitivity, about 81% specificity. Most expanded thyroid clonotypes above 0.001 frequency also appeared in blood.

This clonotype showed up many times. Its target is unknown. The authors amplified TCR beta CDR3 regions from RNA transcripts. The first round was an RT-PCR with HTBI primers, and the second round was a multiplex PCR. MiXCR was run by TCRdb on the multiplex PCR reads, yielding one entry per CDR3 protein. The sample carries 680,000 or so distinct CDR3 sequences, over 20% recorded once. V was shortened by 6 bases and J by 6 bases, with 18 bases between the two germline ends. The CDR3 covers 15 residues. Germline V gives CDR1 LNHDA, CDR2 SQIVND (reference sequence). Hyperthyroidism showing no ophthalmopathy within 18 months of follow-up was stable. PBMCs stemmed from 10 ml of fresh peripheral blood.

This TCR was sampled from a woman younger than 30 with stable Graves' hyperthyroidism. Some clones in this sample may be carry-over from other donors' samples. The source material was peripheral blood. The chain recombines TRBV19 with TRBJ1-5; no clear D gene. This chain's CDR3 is CASSPGRMVVQPQHF. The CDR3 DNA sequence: TGTGCCAGTAGCCCAGGTAGAATGGTTGTTCAGCCCCAGCATTTT.